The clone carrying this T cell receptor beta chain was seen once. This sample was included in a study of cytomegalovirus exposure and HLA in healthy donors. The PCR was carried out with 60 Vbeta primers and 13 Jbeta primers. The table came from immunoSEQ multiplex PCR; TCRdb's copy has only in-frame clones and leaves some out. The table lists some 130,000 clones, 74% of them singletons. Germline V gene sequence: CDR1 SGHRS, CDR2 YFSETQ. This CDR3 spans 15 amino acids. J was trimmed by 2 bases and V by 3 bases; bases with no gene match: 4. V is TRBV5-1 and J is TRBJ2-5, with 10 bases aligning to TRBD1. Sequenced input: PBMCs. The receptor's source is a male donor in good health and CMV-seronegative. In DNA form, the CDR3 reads TGCGCCAGCAGCTCTGGACAGGGGGGACAAGAGACCCAGTACTTC. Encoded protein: CASSSGQGGQETQYF. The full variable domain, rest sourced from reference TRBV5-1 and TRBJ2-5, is KAGVTQTPRYLIKTRGQQVTLSCSPISGHRSVSWYQQTPGQGLQFLFEYFSETQRNKGNFPGRFSGRQFSNSRSEMNVSTLELGDSALYLCASSSGQGGQETQYFGPGTRLLVL.